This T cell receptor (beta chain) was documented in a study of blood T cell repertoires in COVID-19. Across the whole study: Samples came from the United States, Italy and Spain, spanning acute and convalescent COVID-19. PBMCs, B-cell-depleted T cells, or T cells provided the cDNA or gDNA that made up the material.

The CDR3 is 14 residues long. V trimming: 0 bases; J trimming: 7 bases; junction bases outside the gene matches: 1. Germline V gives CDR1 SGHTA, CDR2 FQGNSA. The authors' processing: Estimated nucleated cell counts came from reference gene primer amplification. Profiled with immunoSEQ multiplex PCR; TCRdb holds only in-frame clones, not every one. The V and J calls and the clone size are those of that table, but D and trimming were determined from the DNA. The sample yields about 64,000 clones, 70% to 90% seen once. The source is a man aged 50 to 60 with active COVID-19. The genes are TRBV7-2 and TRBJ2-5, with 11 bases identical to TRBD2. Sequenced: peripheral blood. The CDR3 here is CASSLAGTSGTQYF. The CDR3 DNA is TGTGCCAGCAGCTTAGCCGGGACTAGCGGGACCCAGTACTTC.